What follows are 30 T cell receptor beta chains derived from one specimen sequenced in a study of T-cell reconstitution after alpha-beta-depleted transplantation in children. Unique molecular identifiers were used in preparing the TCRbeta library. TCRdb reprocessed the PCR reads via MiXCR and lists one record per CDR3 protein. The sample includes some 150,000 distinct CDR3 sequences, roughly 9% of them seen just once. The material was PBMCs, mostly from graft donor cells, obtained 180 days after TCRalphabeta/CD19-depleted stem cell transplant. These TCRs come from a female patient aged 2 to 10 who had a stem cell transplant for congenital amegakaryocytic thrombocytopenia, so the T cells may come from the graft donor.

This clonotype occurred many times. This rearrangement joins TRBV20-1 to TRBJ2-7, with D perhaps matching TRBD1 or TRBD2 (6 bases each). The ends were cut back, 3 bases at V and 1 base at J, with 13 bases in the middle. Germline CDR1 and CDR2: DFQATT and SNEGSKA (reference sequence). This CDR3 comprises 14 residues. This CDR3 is CSASLGGRSYEQYF. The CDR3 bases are TGCAGTGCTAGTCTCGGGGGCCGTTCCTACGAGCAGTACTTC.

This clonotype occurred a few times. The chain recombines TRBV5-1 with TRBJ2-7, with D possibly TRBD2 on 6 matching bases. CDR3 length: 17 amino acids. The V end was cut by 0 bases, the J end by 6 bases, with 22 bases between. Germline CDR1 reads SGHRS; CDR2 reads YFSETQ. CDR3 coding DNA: TGCGCCAGCAGCTTGGTTGTAAGCGGGTCGTCAGGGACCGAGCAGTACTTC. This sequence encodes CASSLVVSGSSGTEQYF.

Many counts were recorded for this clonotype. The chain's CDR3 is CSASLGLAGGLADTQYF. The DNA of the CDR3 is TGCAGTGCTAGCCTCGGACTAGCGGGGGGGTTGGCAGATACGCAGTATTTT. This chain uses TRBV20-1 with TRBJ2-3; 15 bases fit TRBD2. CDR1 is DFQATT, CDR2 SNEGSKA, per germline (reference sequence). After removal of 3 bases from V and 4 bases from J, the junction contained 8 bases not matched to a gene. This CDR3 is 17 amino acids long.

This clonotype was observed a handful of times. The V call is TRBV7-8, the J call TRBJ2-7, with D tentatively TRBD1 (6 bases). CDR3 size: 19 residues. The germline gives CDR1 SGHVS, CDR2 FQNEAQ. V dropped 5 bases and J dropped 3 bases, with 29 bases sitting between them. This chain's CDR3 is CASSPIIKPGHQPFYEQYF. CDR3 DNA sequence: TGTGCCAGCAGCCCAATTATTAAACCGGGACACCAACCTTTCTACGAGCAGTACTTC.

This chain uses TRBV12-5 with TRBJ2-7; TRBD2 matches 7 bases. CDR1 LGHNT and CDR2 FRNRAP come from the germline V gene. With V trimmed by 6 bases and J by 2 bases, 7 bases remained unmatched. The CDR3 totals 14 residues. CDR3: CASGGGDGTYEQYF. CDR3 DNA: TGTGCTAGTGGGGGAGGGGACGGCACCTACGAGCAGTACTTC.

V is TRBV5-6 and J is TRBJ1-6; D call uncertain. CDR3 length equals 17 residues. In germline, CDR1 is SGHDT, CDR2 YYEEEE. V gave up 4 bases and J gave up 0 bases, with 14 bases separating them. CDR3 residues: CASSLTAPDSYNSPLHF. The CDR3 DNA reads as TGTGCCAGCAGCCTTACCGCCCCAGACTCCTATAATTCACCCCTCCACTTT.

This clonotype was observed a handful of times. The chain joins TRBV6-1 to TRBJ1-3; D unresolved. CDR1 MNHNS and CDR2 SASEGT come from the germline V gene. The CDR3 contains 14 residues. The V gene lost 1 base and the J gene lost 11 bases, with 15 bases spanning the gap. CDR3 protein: CASSEDFDLLPIYF. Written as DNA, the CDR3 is TGTGCCAGCAGTGAAGATTTCGACCTACTGCCCATATATTTT.

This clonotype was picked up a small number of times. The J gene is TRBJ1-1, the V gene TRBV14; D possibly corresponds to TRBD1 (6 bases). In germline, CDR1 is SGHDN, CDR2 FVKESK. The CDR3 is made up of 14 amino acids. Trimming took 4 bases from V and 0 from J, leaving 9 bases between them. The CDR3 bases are TGTGCCAGCAGCCGAGGACAGCTGAACACTGAAGCTTTCTTT. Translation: CASSRGQLNTEAFF.

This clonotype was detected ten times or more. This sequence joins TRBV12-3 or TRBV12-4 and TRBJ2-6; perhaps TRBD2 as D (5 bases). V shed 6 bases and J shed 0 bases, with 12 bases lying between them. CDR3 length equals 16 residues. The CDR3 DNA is TGTGCCAGCAGCGTTCGAGCGGACTCTGGGGCCAACGTCCTGACTTTC. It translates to CASSVRADSGANVLTF.

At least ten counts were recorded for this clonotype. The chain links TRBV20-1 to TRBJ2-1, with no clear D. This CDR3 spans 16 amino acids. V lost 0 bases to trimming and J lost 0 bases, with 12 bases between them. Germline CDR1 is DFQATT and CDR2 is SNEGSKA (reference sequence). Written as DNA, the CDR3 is TGCAGTGCTAGAGATCTTAGGAGAGGCTCCTACAATGAGCAGTTCTTC. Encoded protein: CSARDLRRGSYNEQFF.

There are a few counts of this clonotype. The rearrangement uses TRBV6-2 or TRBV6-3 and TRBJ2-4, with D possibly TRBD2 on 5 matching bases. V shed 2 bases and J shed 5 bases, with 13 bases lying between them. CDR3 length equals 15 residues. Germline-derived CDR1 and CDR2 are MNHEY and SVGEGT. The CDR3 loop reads CASSYATLGENIQYF. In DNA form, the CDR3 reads TGTGCCAGCAGTTACGCGACTCTGGGAGAAAACATTCAGTACTTC.

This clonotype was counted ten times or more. CDR3 coding DNA: TGCAGCGTTGTCGTCGGAGGGACTGAAGCTTTCTTT. Amino acids: CSVVVGGTEAFF. The gene calls are TRBV29-1 and TRBJ1-1, with unresolved D. V shed 4 bases and J shed 5 bases, with 11 bases lying between them. From germline, CDR1 is SQVTM and CDR2 ANQGSEA. This CDR3 has 12 residues.

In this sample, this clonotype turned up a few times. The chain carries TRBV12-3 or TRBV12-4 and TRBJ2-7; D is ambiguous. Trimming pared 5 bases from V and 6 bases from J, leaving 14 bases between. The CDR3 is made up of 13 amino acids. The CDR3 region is CASSLRTSSEQYF. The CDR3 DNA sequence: TGTGCCAGCAGTCTCAGGACGAGTTCCGAGCAGTACTTC.

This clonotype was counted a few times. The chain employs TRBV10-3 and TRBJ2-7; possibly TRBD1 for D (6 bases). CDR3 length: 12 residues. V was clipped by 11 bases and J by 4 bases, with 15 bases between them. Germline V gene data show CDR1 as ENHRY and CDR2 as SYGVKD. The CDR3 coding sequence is TGTGCCGTTTCAGGGGATCCATACGAGCAGTACTTC. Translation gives CAVSGDPYEQYF.

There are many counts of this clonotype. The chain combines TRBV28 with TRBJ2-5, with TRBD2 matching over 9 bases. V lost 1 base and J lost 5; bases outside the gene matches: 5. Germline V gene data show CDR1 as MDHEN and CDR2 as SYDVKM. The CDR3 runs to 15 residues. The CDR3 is CASSLYGAGGETQYF. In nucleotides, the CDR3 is TGTGCCAGCAGTTTATATGGGGCGGGAGGGGAGACCCAGTACTTC. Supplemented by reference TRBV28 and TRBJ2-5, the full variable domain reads DVKVTQSSRYLVKRTGEKVFLECVQDMDHENMFWYRQDPGLGLRLIYFSYDVKMKEKGDIPEGYSVSREKKERFSLILESASTNQTSMYLCASSLYGAGGETQYFGPGTRLLVL.

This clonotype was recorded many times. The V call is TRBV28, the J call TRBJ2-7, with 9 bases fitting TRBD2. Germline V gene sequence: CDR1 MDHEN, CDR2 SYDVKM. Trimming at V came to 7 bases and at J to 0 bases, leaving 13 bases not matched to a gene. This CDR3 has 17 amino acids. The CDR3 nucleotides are TGTGCCAGCAAGGAAACACTAGCGGGTGCCATCTCCTACGAGCAGTACTTC. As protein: CASKETLAGAISYEQYF.

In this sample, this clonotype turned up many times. CDR3 sequence reads: CASSLGAGFGYTF. In DNA, the CDR3 is TGTGCCAGCAGTTTGGGTGCGGGCTTTGGCTACACCTTC. This chain connects TRBV12-3 or TRBV12-4 to TRBJ1-2; no clear D gene. V shed 3 bases and J shed 7 bases, with 12 bases lying between them. This CDR3 contains 13 residues.

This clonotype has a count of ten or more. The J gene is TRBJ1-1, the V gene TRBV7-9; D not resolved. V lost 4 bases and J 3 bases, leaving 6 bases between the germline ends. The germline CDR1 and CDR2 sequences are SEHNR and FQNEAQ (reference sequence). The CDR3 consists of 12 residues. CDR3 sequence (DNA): TGTGCCAGCAGCTGGTCCGACACTGAAGCTTTCTTT. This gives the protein CASSWSDTEAFF.

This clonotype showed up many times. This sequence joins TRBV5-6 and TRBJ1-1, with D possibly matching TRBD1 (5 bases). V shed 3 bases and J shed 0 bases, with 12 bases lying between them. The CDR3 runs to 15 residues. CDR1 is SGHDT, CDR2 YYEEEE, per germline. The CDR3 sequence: CASSWGPQMNTEAFF. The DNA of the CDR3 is TGTGCCAGCAGCTGGGGACCACAGATGAACACTGAAGCTTTCTTT. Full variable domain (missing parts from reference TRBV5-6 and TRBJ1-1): DAGVTQSPTHLIKTRGQQVTLRCSPKSGHDTVSWYQQALGQGPQFIFQYYEEEERQRGNFPDRFSGHQFPNYSSELNVNALLLGDSALYLCASSWGPQMNTEAFFGQGTRLTVV.

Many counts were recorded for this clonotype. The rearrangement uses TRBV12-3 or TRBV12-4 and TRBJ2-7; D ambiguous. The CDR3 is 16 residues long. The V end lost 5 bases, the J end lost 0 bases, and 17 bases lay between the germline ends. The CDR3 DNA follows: TGTGCCAGCAGTCGGGTTGGGGATCAACTCTCCTACGAGCAGTACTTC. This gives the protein CASSRVGDQLSYEQYF.

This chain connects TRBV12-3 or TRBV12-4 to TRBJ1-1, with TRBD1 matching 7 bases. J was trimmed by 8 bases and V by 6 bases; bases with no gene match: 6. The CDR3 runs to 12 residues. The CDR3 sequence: CASSLDRKEAFF. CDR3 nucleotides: TGTGCCAGCAGCCTGGACAGGAAGGAAGCTTTCTTT.

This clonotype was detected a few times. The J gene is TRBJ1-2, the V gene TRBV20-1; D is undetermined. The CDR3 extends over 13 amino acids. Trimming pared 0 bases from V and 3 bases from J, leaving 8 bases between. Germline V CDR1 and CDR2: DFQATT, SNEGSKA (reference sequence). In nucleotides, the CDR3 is TGCAGTGCTAGAGATTGGGCAGACTATGGCTACACCTTC. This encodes CSARDWADYGYTF.

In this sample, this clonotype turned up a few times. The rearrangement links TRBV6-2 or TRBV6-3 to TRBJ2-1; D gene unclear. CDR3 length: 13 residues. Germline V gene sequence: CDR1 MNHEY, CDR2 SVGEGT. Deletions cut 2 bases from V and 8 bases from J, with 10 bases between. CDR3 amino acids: CASSYGFSYEQFF. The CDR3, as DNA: TGTGCCAGCAGTTACGGGTTTTCGTATGAGCAGTTCTTC.

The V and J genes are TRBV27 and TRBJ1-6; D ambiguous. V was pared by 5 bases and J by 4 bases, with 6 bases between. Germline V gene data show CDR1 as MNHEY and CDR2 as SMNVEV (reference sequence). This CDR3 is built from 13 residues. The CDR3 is CASSPNYNSPLHF. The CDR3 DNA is TGTGCCAGCAGTCCGAATTATAATTCACCCCTCCACTTT.

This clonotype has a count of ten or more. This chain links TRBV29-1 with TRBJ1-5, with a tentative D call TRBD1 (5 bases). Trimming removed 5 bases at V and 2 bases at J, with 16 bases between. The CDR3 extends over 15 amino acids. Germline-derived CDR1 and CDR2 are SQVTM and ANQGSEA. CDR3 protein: CSVRNRTPGNQPQHF. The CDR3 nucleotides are TGCAGCGTTCGAAACAGGACACCAGGCAATCAGCCCCAGCATTTT.

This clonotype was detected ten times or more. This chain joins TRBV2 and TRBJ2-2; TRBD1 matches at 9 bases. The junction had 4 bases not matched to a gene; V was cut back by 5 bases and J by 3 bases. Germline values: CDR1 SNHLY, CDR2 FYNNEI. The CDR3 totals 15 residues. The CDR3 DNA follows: TGTGCCAGCAGTCAACAGGGGGCAGACACCGGGGAGCTGTTTTTT. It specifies CASSQQGADTGELFF.

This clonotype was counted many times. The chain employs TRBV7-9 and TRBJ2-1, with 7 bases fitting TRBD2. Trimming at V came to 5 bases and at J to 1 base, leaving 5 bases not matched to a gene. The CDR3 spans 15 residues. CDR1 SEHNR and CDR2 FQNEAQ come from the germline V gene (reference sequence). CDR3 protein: CASSALATSYNEQFF. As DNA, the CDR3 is TGTGCCAGCAGCGCACTAGCGACTTCCTACAATGAGCAGTTCTTC.

The CDR3 sequence: CASSVTGPSSYNSPLHF. In DNA, the CDR3 is TGTGCCAGCTCAGTAACAGGTCCGAGCTCCTATAATTCACCCCTCCACTTT. The gene calls are TRBV18 and TRBJ1-6; maybe TRBD1 (5 bases). Trimming pared 5 bases from V and 0 bases from J, leaving 14 bases between. CDR3 length: 17 amino acids. From germline, CDR1 is KGHSH and CDR2 LQKENI. The whole variable domain, filled in from reference TRBV18 and TRBJ1-6, reads NAGVMQNPRHLVRRRGQEARLRCSPMKGHSHVYWYRQLPEEGLKFMVYLQKENIIDESGMPKERFSAEFPKEGPSILRIQQVVRGDSAAYFCASSVTGPSSYNSPLHFGNGTRLTVT.

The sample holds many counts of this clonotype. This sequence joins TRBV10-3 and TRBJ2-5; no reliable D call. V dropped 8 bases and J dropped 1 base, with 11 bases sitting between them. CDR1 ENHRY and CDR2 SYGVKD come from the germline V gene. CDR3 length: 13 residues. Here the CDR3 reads CAIGADPQETQYF. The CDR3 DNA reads TGTGCCATCGGCGCGGACCCCCAAGAGACCCAGTACTTC.

CDR3 region: CASARGGGGNTIYF. The CDR3 DNA reads TGTGCCTCGGCCCGAGGGGGGGGTGGAAACACCATATATTTT. The chain combines TRBV30 with TRBJ1-3; D is perhaps TRBD1 (6 bases). Trimming pared 7 bases from V and 3 bases from J, leaving 16 bases between. Germline V lookup: CDR1 GTSNPN, CDR2 SVGIG (reference sequence). The CDR3 spans 14 residues.